This T cell receptor (beta chain) was documented in a study of vaccination and CD4 T cells after COVID-19. Sequencing of DNA taken from cultured CD4+ T cells relied on the Oncomine TCR Beta short-read assay. The source of extracted genomic DNA was cultured CD4+ T cells. TCRdb re-derived calls from the PCR reads in MiXCR, one entry per CDR3 protein. The repertoire holds more than 15,000 distinct CDR3 sequences, about 27% seen once, with around 9.9% in the top ten. Trimming shortened V by 3 bases and J by 0 bases, and 9 bases separated the two germline ends. CDR3 length: 14 amino acids. Germline V lookup: CDR1 WNHNN, CDR2 SYGVQD (reference sequence). As to treatment: 10-day PBMC culture with coronavirus spike peptide pools or control peptides (ViraFEST assay). This clonotype occurred once. Its specificity is unknown.

Sequenced: cultured CD4+ T cells from blood. V gene TRBV10-1 combines with J gene TRBJ2-7; tentative D call: TRBD1 (6 bases). This clonotype originated in a human donor with COVID-19. The CDR3 loop reads CASSERDNSYEQYF. The CDR3 nucleotides read TGCGCCAGCAGTGAACGGGACAACTCCTACGAGCAGTACTTC.